The rows below give T cell receptor beta chains drawn from one sample of a study of T cell changes during pregnancy in multiple sclerosis. Sequenced by immunoSEQ multiplex PCR; TCRdb stores in-frame clones only, minus some. Among tens of thousands of clones listed, approximately 92% were seen once. Material: CD4+ T cells from peripheral blood mononuclear cells, obtained in the third trimester of pregnancy. The receptors shown here come from a female donor with multiple sclerosis, enrolled in a pregnancy study. Each CDR3 is given with its conserved first and last residue. D genes are given only for firm matches. A clone size is listed for some rows: how often the clone was seen (once, few, many), or a class if it is expanded.

d_call clone_size j_call v_call cdr3_aa cdr3_nt
TRBD1 - TRBJ1-2 TRBV27 CASSLSGQDGGYTF TGTGCCAGCAGTCTATCCGGACAGGATGGTGGCTACACCTTC
- - TRBJ2-2 TRBV30 CAWSEGGGSGELFF TGTGCCTGGAGTGAGGGGGGAGGGTCCGGGGAGCTGTTTTTT
- - TRBJ2-7 TRBV5-1 CASSLNAVSYEQYF TGCGCCAGCAGCTTGAATGCGGTTTCCTACGAGCAGTACTTC
- - TRBJ1-4 TRBV13 CASSLDRAGEKLFF TGTGCCAGCAGCTTAGACCGGGCGGGCGAAAAACTGTTTTTT
- - TRBJ2-7 TRBV30 CAGRGQTNQYF TGTGCCGGAAGAGGACAGACGAACCAGTACTTC
TRBD1 - TRBJ2-1 TRBV19 CASNLGQGAINEQFF TGTGCCAGTAACCTAGGACAGGGGGCAATCAATGAGCAGTTCTTC
TRBD1 - TRBJ2-5 TRBV15 CATSRGARGETQYF TGTGCCACCAGCAGAGGGGCCAGGGGGGAGACCCAGTACTTC
- - TRBJ2-4 TRBV6-5 CASSRGQVSKNIQYF TGTGCCAGCAGTCGAGGCCAAGTATCCAAAAACATTCAGTACTTC
- - TRBJ2-5 TRBV25-1 CASSEFGGVQETQYF TGTGCCAGCAGTGAATTTGGCGGGGTCCAAGAGACCCAGTACTTC
- - TRBJ2-7 TRBV6-1 CASSGLWDLPYEQYF TGTGCCAGCAGTGGACTGTGGGACTTACCCTACGAGCAGTACTTC
- - TRBJ1-1 TRBV19 CASSIGRGVGTEAFF TGTGCCAGTAGTATAGGTCGCGGGGTAGGAACTGAAGCTTTCTTT
TRBD1 - TRBJ1-4 TRBV7-2 CASSWTGGSNEKLFF TGTGCCAGCAGCTGGACAGGGGGAAGTAATGAAAAACTGTTTTTT
TRBD2 - TRBJ2-1 TRBV15 CATSRTHSGTFTPYNEQFF TGTGCCACCAGCAGAACCCATAGCGGGACCTTTACCCCGTACAATGAGCAGTTCTTC
TRBD1 - TRBJ2-1 TRBV18 CASSPRDSNEQFF TGTGCCAGCTCACCACGGGACAGCAATGAGCAGTTCTTC
TRBD1 - TRBJ1-1 TRBV11-1 CASSRQGLMNTEAFF TGTGCCAGCAGCAGACAGGGGCTCATGAACACTGAAGCTTTCTTT
- - TRBJ1-5 TRBV4-1 CASSQELRGLQPQHF TGCGCCAGCAGCCAAGAGTTGCGGGGGCTTCAGCCCCAGCATTTT
TRBD2 - TRBJ2-3 TRBV28 CASSRSGSDTQYF TGTGCCAGCAGTCGTAGCGGGAGTGATACGCAGTATTTT
TRBD1 - TRBJ2-3 TRBV6-1 CASSTRGHEDTQYF TGTGCCAGCAGTACCAGGGGGCATGAAGATACGCAGTATTTT
TRBD1 - TRBJ1-2 TRBV10-3 CAISPTGLDYGYTF TGTGCCATCAGCCCGACAGGGCTGGACTATGGCTACACCTTC
- - TRBJ1-2 TRBV19 CASSPTANPYDGYTF TGTGCCAGTAGTCCGACAGCAAACCCCTACGATGGCTACACCTTC
TRBD2 once TRBJ2-3 TRBV10-3 CAISESGTNTDTQYF TGTGCCATCAGTGAGTCCGGGACTAACACAGATACGCAGTATTTT
- - TRBJ2-5 TRBV7-9 CASSLGPETQYF TGTGCCAGCAGCTTAGGGCCAGAGACCCAGTACTTC
- - TRBJ1-2 TRBV2 CASSLKNSNYGYTF TGTGCCAGCAGTCTAAAGAACAGTAACTATGGCTACACCTTC
- - TRBJ1-1 TRBV19 CASSRTTSNTEAFF TGTGCCAGTAGTCGGACAACTTCGAACACTGAAGCTTTCTTT
TRBD2 - TRBJ2-1 TRBV9 CASSVAGSGPGNEQFF TGTGCCAGCAGCGTAGCGGGTAGCGGGCCCGGGAATGAGCAGTTCTTC
- - TRBJ1-2 TRBV4-1 CASSAPQDRGYTF TGCGCCAGCAGCGCTCCCCAAGACAGGGGCTACACCTTC
- - TRBJ2-7 TRBV18 CASSPSGNRVYEQYF TGTGCCAGCTCACCATCAGGGAATCGAGTCTACGAGCAGTACTTC
- - TRBJ1-4 TRBV9 CASSITGTTNEKLFF TGTGCCAGCAGCATTACAGGAACAACTAATGAAAAACTGTTTTTT
- - TRBJ2-2 TRBV5-4 CASSHPGSSPAGELFF TGTGCCAGCAGCCACCCGGGAAGTTCCCCCGCCGGGGAGCTGTTTTTT
TRBD2 - TRBJ2-1 TRBV19 CASSIYRLAGVDVNEQFF TGTGCCAGTAGTATATATCGCCTAGCGGGAGTCGATGTAAATGAGCAGTTCTTC
TRBD1 - TRBJ1-2 TRBV6-5 CASSQTGLGYTF TGTGCCAGCAGTCAGACAGGGTTGGGCTACACCTTC
TRBD1 once TRBJ1-1 TRBV19 CASRDRGPWGTEAFF TGTGCCAGTCGGGACAGGGGGCCGTGGGGCACTGAAGCTTTCTTT
TRBD2 - TRBJ2-1 TRBV5-1 CASSLVGLAGVEQFF TGCGCCAGCAGCTTGGTGGGACTAGCGGGAGTTGAGCAGTTCTTC
- - TRBJ2-7 TRBV6-6 CASSPAGYEQYF TGTGCCAGCAGCCCTGCAGGGTACGAGCAGTACTTC
TRBD1 - TRBJ1-2 TRBV19 CASKEAGGPYGYTF TGTGCCAGTAAGGAGGCAGGGGGGCCCTATGGCTACACCTTC
- - TRBJ1-5 TRBV20-1 CSPLNQPQHF TGCAGTCCACTTAATCAGCCCCAGCATTTT